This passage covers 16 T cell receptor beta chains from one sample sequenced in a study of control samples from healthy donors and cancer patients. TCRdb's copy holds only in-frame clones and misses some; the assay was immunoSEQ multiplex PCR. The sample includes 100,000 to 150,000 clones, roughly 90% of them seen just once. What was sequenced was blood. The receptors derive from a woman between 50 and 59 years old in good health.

CDR3: CASSRPAGDKNIQYF. CDR3 coding DNA: TGTGCCAGCAGCCGCCCGGCGGGCGATAAAAACATTCAGTACTTC. The genes are TRBV28 and TRBJ2-4; tentative D call: TRBD2 (5 bases). Trimming removed 6 bases from V and 4 bases from J, with 16 bases in between. Germline CDR1 is MDHEN and CDR2 is SYDVKM. This CDR3 spans 15 amino acids.

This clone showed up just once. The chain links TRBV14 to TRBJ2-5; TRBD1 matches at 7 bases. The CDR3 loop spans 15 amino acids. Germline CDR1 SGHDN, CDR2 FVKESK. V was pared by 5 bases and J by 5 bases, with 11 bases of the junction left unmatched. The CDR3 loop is CASSASDRAWETQYF. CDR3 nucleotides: TGTGCCAGCAGCGCTAGTGACAGGGCCTGGGAGACCCAGTACTTC.

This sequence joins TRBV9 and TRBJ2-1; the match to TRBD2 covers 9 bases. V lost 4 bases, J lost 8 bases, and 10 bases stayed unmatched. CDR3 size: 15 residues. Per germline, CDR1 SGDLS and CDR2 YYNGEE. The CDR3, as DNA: TGTGCCAGCAGCCCACGAGCGGGACTAGCATATGAGCAGTTCTTC. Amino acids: CASSPRAGLAYEQFF. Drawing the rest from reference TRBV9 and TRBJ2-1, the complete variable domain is DSGVTQTPKHLITATGQRVTLRCSPRSGDLSVYWYQQSLDQGLQFLIQYYNGEERAKGNILERFSAQQFPDLHSELNLSSLELGDSALYFCASSPRAGLAYEQFFGPGTRLTVL.

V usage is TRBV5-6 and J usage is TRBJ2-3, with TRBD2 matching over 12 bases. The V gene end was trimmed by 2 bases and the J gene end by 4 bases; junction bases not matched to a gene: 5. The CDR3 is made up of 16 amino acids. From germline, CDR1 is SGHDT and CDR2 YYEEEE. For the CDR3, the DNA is TGTGCCAGCAGCTTCCCTAGCGGGAGGGCCTCAGATACGCAGTATTTT. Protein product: CASSFPSGRASDTQYF.

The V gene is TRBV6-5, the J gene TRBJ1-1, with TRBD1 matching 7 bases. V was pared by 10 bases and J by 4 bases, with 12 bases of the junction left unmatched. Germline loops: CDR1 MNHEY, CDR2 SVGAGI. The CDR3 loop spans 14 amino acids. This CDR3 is CATHHRAGGTEAFF. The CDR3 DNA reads TGTGCCACCCACCATCGGGCAGGGGGCACTGAAGCTTTCTTT.

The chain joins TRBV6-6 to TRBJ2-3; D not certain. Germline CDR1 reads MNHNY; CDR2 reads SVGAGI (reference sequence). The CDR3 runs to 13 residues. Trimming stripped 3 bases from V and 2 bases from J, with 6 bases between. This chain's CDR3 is CASSYALTDTQYF. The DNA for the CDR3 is TGTGCCAGCAGTTATGCCCTCACAGATACGCAGTATTTT.

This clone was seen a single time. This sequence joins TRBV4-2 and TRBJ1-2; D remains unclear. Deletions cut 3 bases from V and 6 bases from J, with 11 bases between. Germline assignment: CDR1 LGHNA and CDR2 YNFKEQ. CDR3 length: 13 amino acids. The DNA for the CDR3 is TGTGCCAGCAGCCAGCGGCTTGAAGATGGCTACACCTTC. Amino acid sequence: CASSQRLEDGYTF.

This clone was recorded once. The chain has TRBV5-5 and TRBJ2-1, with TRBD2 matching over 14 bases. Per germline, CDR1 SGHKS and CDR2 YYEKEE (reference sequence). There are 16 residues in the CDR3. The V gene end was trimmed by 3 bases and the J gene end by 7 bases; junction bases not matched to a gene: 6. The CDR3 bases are TGTGCCAGCAGCTGGGGACTAGCGGGAGAATGGAATGAGCAGTTCTTC. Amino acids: CASSWGLAGEWNEQFF.

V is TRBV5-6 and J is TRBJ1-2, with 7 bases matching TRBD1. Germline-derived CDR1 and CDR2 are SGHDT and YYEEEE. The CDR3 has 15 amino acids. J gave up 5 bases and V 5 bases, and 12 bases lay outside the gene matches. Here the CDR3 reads CASSLGTASVYGYTF. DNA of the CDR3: TGTGCCAGCAGTCTCGGGACAGCGTCCGTTTATGGCTACACCTTC.

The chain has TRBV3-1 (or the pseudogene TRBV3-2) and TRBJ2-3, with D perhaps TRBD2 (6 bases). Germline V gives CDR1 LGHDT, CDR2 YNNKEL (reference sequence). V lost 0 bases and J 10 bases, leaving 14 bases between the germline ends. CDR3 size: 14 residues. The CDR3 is CASSQDAPGGAQYF. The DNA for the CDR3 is TGTGCCAGCAGCCAAGATGCACCCGGGGGAGCGCAGTATTTT.

The CDR3 bases are TGTGCCAGCAGTAGCACCGGGGAGCTGTTTTTT. This sequence encodes CASSSTGELFF. The chain links TRBV27 to TRBJ2-2, with D unresolved. V lost 5 bases and J 4 bases, leaving 2 bases between the germline ends. The length of the CDR3 is 11 residues. Germline V gives CDR1 MNHEY, CDR2 SMNVEV (reference sequence).

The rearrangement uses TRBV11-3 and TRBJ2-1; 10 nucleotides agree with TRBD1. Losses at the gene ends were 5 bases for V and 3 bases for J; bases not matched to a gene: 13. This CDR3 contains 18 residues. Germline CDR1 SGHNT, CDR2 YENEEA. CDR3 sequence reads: CASSPTWAGTGVYNEQFF. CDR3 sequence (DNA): TGTGCCAGCAGCCCTACTTGGGCCGGGACAGGGGTCTACAATGAGCAGTTCTTC.

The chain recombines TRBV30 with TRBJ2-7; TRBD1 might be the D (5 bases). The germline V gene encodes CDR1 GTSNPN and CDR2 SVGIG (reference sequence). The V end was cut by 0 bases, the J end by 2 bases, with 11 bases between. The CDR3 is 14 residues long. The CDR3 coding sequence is TGTGCCTGGAGTGTTTGGGGCCGGCCCTACGAGCAGTACTTC. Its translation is CAWSVWGRPYEQYF.

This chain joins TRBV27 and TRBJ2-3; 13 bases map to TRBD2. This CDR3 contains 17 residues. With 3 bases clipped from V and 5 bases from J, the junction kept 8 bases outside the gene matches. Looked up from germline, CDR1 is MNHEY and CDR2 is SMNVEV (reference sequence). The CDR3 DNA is TGTGCCAGCAGTTTCCTATCGACTAGCGGGAGGATAGATACGCAGTATTTT. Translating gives CASSFLSTSGRIDTQYF.

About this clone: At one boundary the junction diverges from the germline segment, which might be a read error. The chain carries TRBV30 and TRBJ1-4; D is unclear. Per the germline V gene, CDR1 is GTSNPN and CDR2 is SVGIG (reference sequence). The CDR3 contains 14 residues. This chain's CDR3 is CAWSVWGPKEKLFF. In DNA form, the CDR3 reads TGTGCCTGGAGTGTCTGGGGTCCTAAGGAAAAACTGTTTTTT.

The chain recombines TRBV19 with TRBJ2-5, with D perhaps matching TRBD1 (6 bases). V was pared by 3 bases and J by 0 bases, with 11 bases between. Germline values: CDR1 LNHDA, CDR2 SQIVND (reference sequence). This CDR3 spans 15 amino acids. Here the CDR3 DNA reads TGTGCCAGTAGTATGGGGGCCACGTACCAAGAGACCCAGTACTTC. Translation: CASSMGATYQETQYF.